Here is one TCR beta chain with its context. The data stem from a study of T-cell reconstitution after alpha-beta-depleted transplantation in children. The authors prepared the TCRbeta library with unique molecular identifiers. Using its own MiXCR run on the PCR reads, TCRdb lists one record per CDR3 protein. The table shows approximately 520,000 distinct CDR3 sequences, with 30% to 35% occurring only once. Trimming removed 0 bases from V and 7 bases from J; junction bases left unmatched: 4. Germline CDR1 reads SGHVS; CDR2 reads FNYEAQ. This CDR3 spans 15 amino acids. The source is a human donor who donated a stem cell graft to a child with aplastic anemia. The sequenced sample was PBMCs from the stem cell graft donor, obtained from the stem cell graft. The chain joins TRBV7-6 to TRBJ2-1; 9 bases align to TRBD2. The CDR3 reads CASSLAAGGGNEQFF. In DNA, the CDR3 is TGTGCCAGCAGCTTAGCAGCGGGAGGAGGTAATGAGCAGTTCTTC.